Sequencing of this T cell receptor (beta chain) was carried out in a study of blood T cell repertoires in COVID-19. Study information: Sites in the United States, Italy and Spain provided acute and convalescent COVID-19 samples. PBMCs, B-cell-depleted T cells, or T cells were the source of the cDNA or gDNA that made up the material.

Germline assignment: CDR1 SGHRS and CDR2 YFSETQ. The CDR3 loop spans 13 amino acids. V shed 1 base and J shed 4 bases, with 9 bases lying between them. Authors' processing steps: Reference gene primer amplification gave estimated nucleated cell counts. Profiled with immunoSEQ multiplex PCR; TCRdb holds only in-frame clones, not every one. That table is the source of V, J and clone size, and D and trimming were worked out from the DNA. Among some 350,000 clones listed, more than 70% were seen once. This clone was counted a few times. The same CDR3 is also encoded by other DNA sequences in this sample. Sequenced input: peripheral blood. This TCR derives from a man in his thirties or forties with active or convalescent COVID-19. The chain has TRBV5-1 and TRBJ2-7, with D tentatively TRBD2 (6 bases). CDR3 region: CASSLSGVYEQYF. DNA of the CDR3: TGCGCCAGCAGCTTGTCGGGGGTTTACGAGCAGTACTTC.